The rows below give T cell receptor beta chains drawn from one sample of a study of T cell responses to AZD1222 COVID-19 vaccine. The assay was immunoSEQ multiplex PCR, and TCRdb's table has in-frame clones only and misses some. The repertoire has more than 110,000 clones, approximately 91% of them found once; the top ten carry about 4.5%. The sample in question was peripheral blood, obtained on day 0 of AZD1222 vaccination. The receptors here all came from an adult in good health. The CDR3 runs from the conserved cysteine through the conserved F or W.

v_gene: TRBV7-2; j_gene: TRBJ1-2; len: 14; CDR3aa: CASSYGTGPYGYTF
v_gene: TRBV27; j_gene: TRBJ1-1; len: 13; CDR3aa: CASSLSVNTEAFF
v_gene: TRBV14; j_gene: TRBJ1-4; len: 19; CDR3aa: CASSQDNGQGTSTNEKLFF
v_gene: TRBV5-4; j_gene: TRBJ2-7; len: 14; CDR3aa: CASSLQGASYEQYF
v_gene: TRBV7-2; j_gene: TRBJ2-5; len: 14; CDR3aa: CASSPGTVQETQYF
v_gene: TRBV7-8; j_gene: TRBJ1-5; len: 14; CDR3aa: CASSFSGGPQPQHF
v_gene: TRBV15; j_gene: TRBJ2-2; len: 14; CDR3aa: CATSRAAGSGELFF
v_gene: TRBV28; j_gene: TRBJ1-6; len: 13; CDR3aa: CASLSSYNSPLHF
v_gene: TRBV29-1; j_gene: TRBJ2-2; len: 14; CDR3aa: CSVDKGGNTGELFF
v_gene: TRBV5-1; j_gene: TRBJ2-1; len: 15; CDR3aa: CASSVSGGDRNEQFF
v_gene: TRBV13; j_gene: TRBJ2-1; len: 15; CDR3aa: CASSSDRGSYNEQFF
v_gene: TRBV7-9; j_gene: TRBJ1-4; len: 14; CDR3aa: CASSLRQGGEKLFF
v_gene: TRBV28; j_gene: TRBJ1-2; len: 12; CDR3aa: CASMTQNYGYIF
v_gene: TRBV28; j_gene: TRBJ1-2; len: 15; CDR3aa: CASSLPIGRTYGYTF
v_gene: TRBV4-1; j_gene: TRBJ1-5; len: 15; CDR3aa: CASSVTNSVYQPQHF
v_gene: TRBV7-9; j_gene: TRBJ2-5; len: 13; CDR3aa: CASSFTVQETQYF
v_gene: TRBV18; j_gene: TRBJ1-1; len: 15; CDR3aa: CASSPTGFSDTEAFF
v_gene: TRBV10-2; j_gene: TRBJ2-5; len: 18; CDR3aa: CASSDLAGGPRSQETQYF
v_gene: TRBV7-8; j_gene: TRBJ2-7; len: 15; CDR3aa: CASRAFTGPSYEQYF
v_gene: TRBV6-5; j_gene: TRBJ1-5; len: 15; CDR3aa: CASRSDRGSNQPQHF